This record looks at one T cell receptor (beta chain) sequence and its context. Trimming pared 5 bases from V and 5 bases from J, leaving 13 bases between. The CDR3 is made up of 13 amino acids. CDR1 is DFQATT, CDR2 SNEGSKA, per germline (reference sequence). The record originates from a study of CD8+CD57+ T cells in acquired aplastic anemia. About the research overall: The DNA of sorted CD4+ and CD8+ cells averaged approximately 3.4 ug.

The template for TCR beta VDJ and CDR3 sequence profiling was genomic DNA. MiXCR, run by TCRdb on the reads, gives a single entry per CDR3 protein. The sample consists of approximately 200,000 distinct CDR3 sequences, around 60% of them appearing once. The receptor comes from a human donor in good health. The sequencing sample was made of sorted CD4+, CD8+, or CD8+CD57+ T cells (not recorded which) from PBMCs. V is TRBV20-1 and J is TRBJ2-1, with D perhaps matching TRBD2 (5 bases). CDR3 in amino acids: CSAFVGLHNEQFF. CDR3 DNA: TGCAGTGCTTTTGTAGGACTTCACAATGAGCAGTTCTTC.